This T cell receptor beta chain stems from a study of post-analysis software for immune sequencing data. General study points: Patients carried roughly 5 TRBV segments more frequently than controls did, and TRBV5-6, TRBV5-1 and TRBV20-1 were among them. Normalized Chao1 diversity was significantly lower in multiple sclerosis patients than in controls.

TCR beta cDNA libraries included unique molecular identifiers. TCRdb re-called the PCR reads with MiXCR, one entry per CDR3 protein. Of 450,000 or so distinct CDR3 sequences listed, under 55% are singletons. The CDR3 totals 13 residues. The V gene lost 0 bases and the J gene lost 6 bases, with 8 bases spanning the gap. Germline V lookup: CDR1 SGHRS, CDR2 YFSETQ. In the case of this clonotype: Its antigen is not known.

Sequenced sample: blood. The chain recombines TRBV5-1 with TRBJ2-3; D remains ambiguous. This TCR was sampled from a girl between 10 and 17 years old with multiple sclerosis. CDR3 DNA: TGCGCCAGCAGCTTGGGGGCGGAGGATACGCAGTATTTT. Residues: CASSLGAEDTQYF.